Listed here is a single T cell receptor (beta chain). The antigen remains unidentified. TCRdb re-analysed the RT-PCR reads in MiXCR, keeping a single row per CDR3 protein. The table records fewer than 550,000 distinct CDR3 sequences, around 25% of them present only once. This sample is drawn from a study of response to subunit inactivated influenza vaccine. Study-wide results and limits: That few new T cells are recruited by each seasonal influenza vaccination was the authors' suggestion.

The V gene lost 1 base and the J gene lost 5 bases, with 18 bases spanning the gap. This CDR3 contains 17 residues. Germline CDR1 reads SGHVS; CDR2 reads FNYEAQ. The material was CD4+ T cells sorted from PBMCs, obtained 4 to 6 days after vaccination. The J gene is TRBJ2-1, the V gene TRBV7-6; D possibly corresponds to TRBD2 (6 bases). The origin of this receptor is a man aged 50 to 60 who received an inactivated influenza vaccine. The CDR3 DNA reads TGTGCCAGCAGCTTAGTAGGCGGCCTCGGGGGTAACAATGAGCAGTTCTTC. Residues: CASSLVGGLGGNNEQFF. Together with reference TRBV7-6 and TRBJ2-1, the CDR3 gives the full variable domain: GAGVSQSPRYKVTKRGQDVALRCDPISGHVSLYWYRQALGQGPEFLTYFNYEAQQDKSGLPNDRFSAERPEGSISTLTIQRTEQRDSAMYRCASSLVGGLGGNNEQFFGPGTRLTVL.